The text below deals with one T cell receptor beta chain. This specimen comes from a study of blood T cell repertoires in COVID-19. Germline V gives CDR1 SGHRS, CDR2 YFSETQ. Trimming left V 1 base short and J 5 bases short, with 21 bases between. The CDR3 has 17 residues. Data came from immunoSEQ multiplex PCR; TCRdb stores just in-frame clones and leaves some out. The sample lists 150,000 to 200,000 clones, 80% seen once, with 3% to 4% in the top ten. Recovery meant two consecutive negative NP/OP PCR tests, professional clearance, or resolved symptoms. The sequenced sample was PBMCs or T cells enriched from blood (not recorded which). The chain carries TRBV5-1 and TRBJ2-5; D unclear. The sequence came from a woman aged 60-70 years who had recovered from COVID-19. The DNA for the CDR3 is TGCGCCAGCAGCTTGACGTTAGGCGGCGCGGTCGACGAGACCCAGTACTTC. Amino acid sequence: CASSLTLGGAVDETQYF.